The 6 T cell receptor beta chains below all came from one sample that was sequenced in a study of blood T cell repertoires in COVID-19. The assay was immunoSEQ multiplex PCR, and TCRdb's table has in-frame clones only and misses some. The table records a few hundred thousand clones, approximately 90% of them present only once. The sample taken for sequencing was peripheral blood. The receptor source for this set is a man aged 55 to 69 who had recovered from COVID-19.

The chain's CDR3 is CASSLGPSAGNTIYF. CDR3 in DNA: TGTGCCAGCAGCTTGGGCCCATCCGCTGGAAACACCATATATTTT. The genes are TRBV4-2 and TRBJ1-3; D ambiguous. V was clipped by 5 bases and J by 2 bases, with 13 bases between them. This CDR3 is 15 amino acids long. The germline gives CDR1 LGHNA, CDR2 YNFKEQ.

The J gene is TRBJ2-1, the V gene TRBV10-1, with D perhaps matching TRBD1 (6 bases). The CDR3 extends over 14 amino acids. CDR1 WNHNN and CDR2 SYGVQD come from the germline V gene (reference sequence). The V gene lost 5 bases and the J gene lost 7 bases, with 15 bases spanning the gap. CDR3 in DNA: TGCGCCAGCAGTAGCAACAGGGTTGGGAATGAGCAGTTCTTC. Protein product: CASSSNRVGNEQFF.

The gene calls are TRBV5-1 and TRBJ1-2; TRBD1 matches 7 bases. Germline V lookup: CDR1 SGHRS, CDR2 YFSETQ. The CDR3 has 13 amino acids. V was clipped by 3 bases and J by 7 bases; unmatched bases: 6. Here the CDR3 reads CASSSLGTVGYTF. In nucleotides, the CDR3 is TGCGCCAGCAGCTCACTCGGGACAGTTGGCTACACCTTC.

This rearrangement joins TRBV10-3 to TRBJ1-4, with 11 bases aligning to TRBD1. This CDR3 comprises 15 residues. V was pared by 3 bases and J by 8 bases, with 5 bases of the junction left unmatched. Per the germline V gene, CDR1 is ENHRY and CDR2 is SYGVKD. CDR3 DNA sequence: TGTGCCATCAGTGAACCGGGACAGGGGGGAGAAAAACTGTTTTTT. Residues: CAISEPGQGGEKLFF.

J is TRBJ2-7 and V is TRBV19, with TRBD1 matching over 8 bases. The V and J ends lost 3 bases and 0 bases, in that order; junction bases with no gene match: 4. CDR1 is LNHDA, CDR2 SQIVND, per germline (reference sequence). The CDR3 extends over 15 amino acids. CDR3 protein: CASSIDRGSSYEQYF. The CDR3 bases are TGTGCCAGTAGTATCGACAGGGGCAGCTCCTACGAGCAGTACTTC.

This chain joins TRBV5-4 and TRBJ2-7, with D possibly TRBD2 on 5 matching bases. V was clipped by 4 bases and J by 0 bases, with 14 bases between them. Germline loops: CDR1 SGHNT, CDR2 YYREEE (reference sequence). The CDR3 has 15 residues. The CDR3 DNA reads TGTGCCAGCAGCCTGGACTCGCTTGGCTCCTACGAGCAGTACTTC. This encodes CASSLDSLGSYEQYF.